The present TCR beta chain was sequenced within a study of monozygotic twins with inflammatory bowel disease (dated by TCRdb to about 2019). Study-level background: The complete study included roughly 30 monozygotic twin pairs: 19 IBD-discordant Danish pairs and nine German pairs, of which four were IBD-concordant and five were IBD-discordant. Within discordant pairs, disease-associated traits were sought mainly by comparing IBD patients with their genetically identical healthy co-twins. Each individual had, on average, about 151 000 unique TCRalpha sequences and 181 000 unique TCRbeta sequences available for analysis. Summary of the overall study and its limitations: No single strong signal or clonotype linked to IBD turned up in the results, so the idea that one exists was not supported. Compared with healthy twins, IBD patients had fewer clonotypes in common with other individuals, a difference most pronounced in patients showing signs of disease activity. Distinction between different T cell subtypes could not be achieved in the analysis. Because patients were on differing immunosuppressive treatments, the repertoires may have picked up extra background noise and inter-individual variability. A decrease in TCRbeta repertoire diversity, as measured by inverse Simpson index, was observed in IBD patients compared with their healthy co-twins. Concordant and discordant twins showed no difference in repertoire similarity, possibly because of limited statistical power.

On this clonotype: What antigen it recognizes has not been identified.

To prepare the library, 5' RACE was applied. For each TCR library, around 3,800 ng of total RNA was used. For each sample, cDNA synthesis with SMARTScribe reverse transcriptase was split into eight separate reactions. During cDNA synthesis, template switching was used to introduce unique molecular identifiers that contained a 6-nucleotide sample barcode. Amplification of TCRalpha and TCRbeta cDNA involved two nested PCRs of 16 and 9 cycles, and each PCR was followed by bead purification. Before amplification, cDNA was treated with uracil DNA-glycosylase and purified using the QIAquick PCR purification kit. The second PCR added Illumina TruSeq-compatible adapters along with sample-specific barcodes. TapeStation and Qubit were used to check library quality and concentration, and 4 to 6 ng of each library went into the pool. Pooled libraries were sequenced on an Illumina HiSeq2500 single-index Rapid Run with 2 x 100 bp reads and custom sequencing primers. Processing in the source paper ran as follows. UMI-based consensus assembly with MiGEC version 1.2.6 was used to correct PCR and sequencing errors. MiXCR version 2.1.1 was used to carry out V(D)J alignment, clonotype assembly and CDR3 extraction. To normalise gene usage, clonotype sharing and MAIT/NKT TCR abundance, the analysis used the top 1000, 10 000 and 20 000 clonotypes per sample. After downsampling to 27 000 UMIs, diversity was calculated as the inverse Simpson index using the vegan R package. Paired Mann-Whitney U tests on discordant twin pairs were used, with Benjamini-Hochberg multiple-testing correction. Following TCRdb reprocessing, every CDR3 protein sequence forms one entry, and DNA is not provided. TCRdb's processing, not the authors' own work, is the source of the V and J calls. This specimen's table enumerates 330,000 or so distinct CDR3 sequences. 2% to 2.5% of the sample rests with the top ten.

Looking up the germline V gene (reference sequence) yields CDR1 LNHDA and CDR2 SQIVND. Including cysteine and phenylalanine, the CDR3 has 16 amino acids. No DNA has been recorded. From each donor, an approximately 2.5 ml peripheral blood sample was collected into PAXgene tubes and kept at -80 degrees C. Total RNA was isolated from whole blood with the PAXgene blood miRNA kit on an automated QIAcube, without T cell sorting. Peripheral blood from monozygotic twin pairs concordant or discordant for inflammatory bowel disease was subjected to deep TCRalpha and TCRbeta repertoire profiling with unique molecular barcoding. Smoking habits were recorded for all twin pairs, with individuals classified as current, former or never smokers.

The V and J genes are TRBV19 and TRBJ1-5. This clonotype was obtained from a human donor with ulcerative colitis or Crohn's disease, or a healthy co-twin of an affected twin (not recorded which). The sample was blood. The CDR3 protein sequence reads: CASSALRTDSNQPQHF. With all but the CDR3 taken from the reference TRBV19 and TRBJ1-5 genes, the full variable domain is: DGGITQSPKYLFRKEGQNVTLSCEQNLNHDAMYWYRQDPGQGLRLIYYSQIVNDFQKGDIAEGYSVSREKKESFPLTVTSAQKNPTAFYLCASSALRTDSNQPQHFGDGTRLSIL.